This entry lists 27 T cell receptor beta chains sequenced from one sample in a study of T cell changes during pregnancy in multiple sclerosis. Clones were read by immunoSEQ multiplex PCR, and TCRdb kept only the in-frame ones, dropping some. This sample has tens of thousands of clones; roughly 90% occur once, and the top ten carry roughly 4.5%. Source: CD8+ T cells from peripheral blood mononuclear cells, taken after pregnancy. The receptors were gathered from a female donor with multiple sclerosis, enrolled in a pregnancy study.

This clone was seen more than once but under ten times. V gene TRBV29-1 combines with J gene TRBJ2-7, with D possibly matching TRBD1 (7 bases). Trimming shortened V by 1 base and J by 0 bases, and 10 bases separated the two germline ends. Looked up from germline, CDR1 is SQVTM and CDR2 is ANQGSEA. The CDR3 sequence is 14 residues long. The CDR3 region is CSVEGGDSSYEQYF. For the CDR3, the DNA is TGCAGCGTTGAAGGGGGGGACAGCTCCTACGAGCAGTACTTC.

Points on this clone: Other DNA sequences of this sample code for an identical CDR3. The chain is built from TRBV5-5 and TRBJ1-4; D is ambiguous. Germline CDR1 is SGHKS and CDR2 is YYEKEE (reference sequence). V shed 0 bases and J shed 5 bases, with 5 bases lying between them. The CDR3 totals 13 residues. DNA for the CDR3: TGTGCCAGCAGCTTGGACTTAAATGAAAAACTGTTTTTT. It yields the protein CASSLDLNEKLFF.

The chain carries TRBV7-9 and TRBJ2-1; no definite D call. CDR3 length: 10 amino acids. V lost 4 bases and J lost 12, with 7 bases in between. Germline V gene lookup returns CDR1 SEHNR and CDR2 FQNEAQ (reference sequence). CDR3 sequence reads: CASSWSWQFF. For the CDR3, the DNA is TGTGCCAGCAGCTGGAGTTGGCAGTTCTTC.

The V call is TRBV7-2, the J call TRBJ2-1, with D possibly TRBD1 on 5 matching bases. The germline V gene has CDR1 SGHTA and CDR2 FQGNSA. Trimming left V 5 bases short and J 9 bases short, with 8 bases between. The CDR3 is 11 residues long. CDR3 nucleotides: TGTGCCAGCAGCATGGGGCTTGAGCAGTTCTTC. It encodes CASSMGLEQFF. The full variable domain, completed using reference TRBV7-2 and TRBJ2-1, is GAGVSQSPSNKVTEKGKDVELRCDPISGHTALYWYRQSLGQGLEFLIYFQGNSAPDKSGLPSDRFSAERTGGSVSTLTIQRTQQEDSAVYLCASSMGLEQFFGPGTRLTVL.

CDR3 DNA sequence: TGTGCCAGCAGCTTAGGGGGCGGACAGCCCCAGCATTTT. This codes for CASSLGGGQPQHF. The V gene is TRBV5-6, the J gene TRBJ1-5; 7 nucleotides agree with TRBD1. This CDR3 has 13 amino acids. V dropped 2 bases and J dropped 7; count of bases not matched to a gene: 3. CDR1 SGHDT and CDR2 YYEEEE come from the germline V gene. The full variable domain, its missing parts supplied by reference TRBV5-6 and TRBJ1-5, is DAGVTQSPTHLIKTRGQQVTLRCSPKSGHDTVSWYQQALGQGPQFIFQYYEEEERQRGNFPDRFSGHQFPNYSSELNVNALLLGDSALYLCASSLGGGQPQHFGDGTRLSIL.

The chain recombines TRBV18 with TRBJ2-2, with a weak D call TRBD1 (6 bases). CDR3 length equals 15 residues. Germline loops: CDR1 KGHSH, CDR2 LQKENI. Deletions cut 3 bases from V and 3 bases from J, with 11 bases between. The DNA for the CDR3 is TGTGCCAGCTCACCTCGAGGGGGAGACACCGGGGAGCTGTTTTTT. This gives the protein CASSPRGGDTGELFF.

This clone was detected only a few times. The V gene is TRBV6-4, the J gene TRBJ2-1, with TRBD1 matching 9 bases. With V trimmed by 4 bases and J by 8 bases, 6 bases remained unmatched. Germline V lookup: CDR1 MRHNA, CDR2 SNTAGT. The CDR3 has 14 residues. CDR3 residues: CASSGGTGMDEQFF. The CDR3 bases are TGTGCCAGCAGTGGAGGGACAGGGATGGATGAGCAGTTCTTC.

The rearrangement links TRBV5-6 to TRBJ2-3; D might be TRBD2 (5 bases). V shed 5 bases and J shed 0 bases, with 13 bases lying between them. CDR3 length: 15 residues. The germline CDR1 and CDR2 sequences are SGHDT and YYEEEE. The CDR3 region is CASRWAGVSTDTQYF. The CDR3, as DNA: TGTGCCAGCAGGTGGGCCGGGGTAAGCACAGATACGCAGTATTTT.

The chain combines TRBV28 with TRBJ1-2; TRBD1 matches 7 bases. V shed 4 bases, J shed 0 bases, and the junction held 2 bases outside the gene matches. Germline V gene lookup returns CDR1 MDHEN and CDR2 SYDVKM. The CDR3 contains 14 residues. The CDR3 sequence is CASSWGQSNYGYTF. The CDR3 nucleotides are TGTGCCAGCAGTTGGGGACAGTCTAACTATGGCTACACCTTC.

V gene TRBV7-9 combines with J gene TRBJ2-7; weak D call: TRBD1 (6 bases). Germline assignment: CDR1 SEHNR and CDR2 FQNEAQ (reference sequence). CDR3 length: 19 amino acids. Trimming removed 5 bases from V and 1 base from J, with 27 bases in between. CDR3 amino acids: CASSPQTPDRPGVSYEQYF. The CDR3, as DNA: TGTGCCAGCAGCCCCCAAACCCCGGACAGACCTGGAGTATCCTACGAGCAGTACTTC.

V usage is TRBV25-1 and J usage is TRBJ2-2; the D gene is possibly TRBD2 (7 bases). The CDR3 loop spans 15 amino acids. Germline loops: CDR1 MGHDK, CDR2 SYGVNS. The V end lost 5 bases, the J end lost 5 bases, and 15 bases lay between the germline ends. The CDR3 is CASSPRGARTGELFF. Here the CDR3 DNA reads TGTGCCAGCAGTCCCCGGGGGGCCCGGACCGGGGAGCTGTTTTTT.

The chain joins TRBV5-4 to TRBJ1-2; perhaps TRBD1 as D (5 bases). V lost 4 bases, J lost 4 bases, and 14 bases lay in between. The CDR3 covers 14 residues. Germline values: CDR1 SGHNT, CDR2 YYREEE (reference sequence). CDR3 coding DNA: TGTGCCAGCAGCCCTACTACAGGTAGCTATGGCTACACCTTC. Amino acid sequence: CASSPTTGSYGYTF.

This chain uses TRBV14 with TRBJ2-5; 9 bases agree with TRBD1. The CDR3 length is 15 residues. After removal of 1 base from V and 4 bases from J, the junction contained 4 bases not matched to a gene. CDR1 is SGHDN, CDR2 FVKESK, per germline. The CDR3 DNA reads TGTGCCAGCAGCCAAGTTACAGGGGGCCGAGAGACCCAGTACTTC. It translates to CASSQVTGGRETQYF. Drawing the rest from reference TRBV14 and TRBJ2-5, the complete variable domain is EAGVTQFPSHSVIEKGQTVTLRCDPISGHDNLYWYRRVMGKEIKFLLHFVKESKQDESGMPNNRFLAERTGGTYSTLKVQPAELEDSGVYFCASSQVTGGRETQYFGPGTRLLVL.

The gene calls are TRBV2 and TRBJ1-4; D not certain. The V and J ends lost 8 bases and 7 bases respectively, with 14 bases between them. This CDR3 has 13 residues. Germline V gives CDR1 SNHLY, CDR2 FYNNEI. DNA for the CDR3: TGTGCCAGCGGCGCGAGGGTCGGTGAAAAACTGTTTTTT. It codes for CASGARVGEKLFF.

The V gene is TRBV2, the J gene TRBJ2-2; D unresolved. The CDR3 runs to 14 residues. Germline CDR1 is SNHLY and CDR2 is FYNNEI. Trimming removed 8 bases at V and 0 bases at J, with 10 bases between. For the CDR3, the DNA is TGTGCCAGCCCTAGAGACGCGAACACCGGGGAGCTGTTTTTT. The encoded protein is CASPRDANTGELFF.

CDR3 bases: TGTGCCAGCAGTTTAAATCGTAGAGAGACCCAGTACTTC. Residues: CASSLNRRETQYF. The chain couples TRBV27 to TRBJ2-5; D gene uncertain. CDR1 is MNHEY and CDR2 is SMNVEV in the germline V gene (reference sequence). CDR3 size: 13 residues. Trimming stripped 2 bases from V and 4 bases from J, with 8 bases between.

Many counts were recorded for this clone. The rearrangement uses TRBV30 and TRBJ1-1; tentatively, D is TRBD1 (5 bases). V lost 3 bases, J lost 5 bases, and 13 bases lay in between. Germline-derived CDR1 and CDR2 are GTSNPN and SVGIG (reference sequence). The CDR3 sequence is 13 residues long. In nucleotides, the CDR3 is TGTGCCTGGAGCGGGGGGTCTGGAACTGAAGCTTTCTTT. Translated: CAWSGGSGTEAFF.

This sequence joins TRBV25-1 and TRBJ2-1; a possible D gene is TRBD1 (6 bases). Germline V CDR1 and CDR2: MGHDK, SYGVNS. The ends were cut back, 4 bases at V and 6 bases at J, with 7 bases in the middle. The CDR3 spans 12 residues. In DNA, the CDR3 is TGTGCCAGCAGTGTACAGGGCAATGAGCAGTTCTTC. It codes for CASSVQGNEQFF.

This chain connects TRBV19 to TRBJ2-5; D remains ambiguous. The CDR3 has 14 amino acids. Between the trimmed V and J ends, which lost 3 bases and 0 bases, there was a span of 8 bases. From germline, CDR1 is LNHDA and CDR2 SQIVND (reference sequence). The CDR3 is CASSMNDYQETQYF. The CDR3 DNA is TGTGCCAGTAGTATGAACGACTACCAAGAGACCCAGTACTTC.

V is TRBV13 and J is TRBJ2-5, with 14 bases matching TRBD2. CDR1 is PRHDT, CDR2 FYEKMQ, per germline (reference sequence). CDR3 length equals 18 residues. J lost 2 bases, V lost 2 bases, and 7 bases had no gene match. The CDR3 spells CASSLRLAGGLPQETQYF. The CDR3 DNA reads as TGTGCCAGCAGCTTACGACTAGCGGGGGGGCTCCCTCAAGAGACCCAGTACTTC.

The V gene is TRBV10-3, the J gene TRBJ2-7, with TRBD1 identical over 7 bases. The J segment lost 1 base and the V segment lost 3 bases, leaving 12 bases of the junction unmatched. Looked up from germline, CDR1 is ENHRY and CDR2 is SYGVKD. This CDR3 is 17 amino acids long. The CDR3 here is CAISDFRPGTASYEQYF. For the CDR3, the DNA is TGTGCCATCAGTGACTTCCGCCCCGGGACAGCGTCCTACGAGCAGTACTTC.

In this sample, this clone turned up a few times. The chain links TRBV4-1 to TRBJ1-1; D call uncertain. From germline, CDR1 is MGHRA and CDR2 YSYEKL. Trimming stripped 1 base from V and 2 bases from J, with 8 bases between. The CDR3 is made up of 14 amino acids. The CDR3 DNA reads as TGCGCCAGCAGCCAAGGTTCCTATAACACTGAAGCTTTCTTT. Translation gives CASSQGSYNTEAFF.

The chain carries TRBV7-3 and TRBJ2-7; D unresolved. This CDR3 has 13 amino acids. The germline V gene has CDR1 SGHTA and CDR2 FQGTGA. With 3 bases removed from V and 3 bases from J, the gap between germline ends came to 9 bases. The CDR3 DNA sequence: TGTGCCAGCAGCTTTGAGCTAGGCTACGAGCAGTACTTC. Translation: CASSFELGYEQYF.

The V and J genes are TRBV9 and TRBJ2-1, with D possibly being TRBD2 (5 bases). Germline assignment: CDR1 SGDLS and CDR2 YYNGEE. CDR3 length equals 13 residues. Trimming took 0 bases from V and 10 from J, leaving 11 bases between them. The CDR3 DNA reads as TGTGCCAGCAGCGTAGATACGGGGTTGGAGCAGTTCTTC. Residues: CASSVDTGLEQFF. The entire variable domain, with the rest obtained from reference TRBV9 and TRBJ2-1, is as follows: DSGVTQTPKHLITATGQRVTLRCSPRSGDLSVYWYQQSLDQGLQFLIQYYNGEERAKGNILERFSAQQFPDLHSELNLSSLELGDSALYFCASSVDTGLEQFFGPGTRLTVL.

The gene calls are TRBV15 and TRBJ2-7; tentatively, D is TRBD1 (6 bases). From germline, CDR1 is LNHNV and CDR2 YYDKDF (reference sequence). V was pared by 3 bases and J by 0 bases, with 9 bases between. The CDR3 consists of 14 residues. The CDR3 protein is CATSSRDNSYEQYF. The CDR3 DNA is TGTGCCACCAGCAGCCGGGACAACTCCTACGAGCAGTACTTC.

This sequence joins TRBV7-8 and TRBJ2-7, with 8 bases lining up with TRBD1. Unmatched junction bases numbered 4, after V lost 0 bases and J lost 3 bases. CDR3 size: 15 residues. Germline V gene sequence: CDR1 SGHVS, CDR2 FQNEAQ. This CDR3 is CASSLAGQGYYEQYF. In DNA, the CDR3 is TGTGCCAGCAGCTTAGCCGGACAGGGTTACTACGAGCAGTACTTC.

The chain is built from TRBV7-9 and TRBJ1-4, with D hard to call. V lost 0 bases and J lost 8, with 7 bases in between. Germline V gene sequence: CDR1 SEHNR, CDR2 FQNEAQ (reference sequence). The CDR3 extends over 13 amino acids. This CDR3 is CASSLAPGEKLFF. The CDR3 DNA sequence: TGTGCCAGCAGCTTAGCACCGGGGGAAAAACTGTTTTTT. The whole variable domain, remainder taken from reference TRBV7-9 and TRBJ1-4, is DTGVSQNPRHKITKRGQNVTFRCDPISEHNRLYWYRQTLGQGPEFLTYFQNEAQLEKSRLLSDRFSAERPKGSFSTLEIQRTEQGDSAMYLCASSLAPGEKLFFGSGTQLSVL.